The 14 T cell receptor beta chains below all came from one sample that was sequenced in a study of blood T cell repertoires in COVID-19. Clones were read by immunoSEQ multiplex PCR, and TCRdb kept only the in-frame ones, dropping some. The sample contains 70,000 to 100,000 clones, about 83% of which appear only once. The specimen was peripheral blood. Receptor source: a woman aged 55-69 years with COVID-19, enrolled during active disease.

J is TRBJ2-3 and V is TRBV7-2; D gene uncertain. Germline V lookup: CDR1 SGHTA, CDR2 FQGNSA. The V gene lost 6 bases and the J gene lost 4 bases, with 8 bases spanning the gap. The CDR3 consists of 12 residues. CDR3 sequence: CASRLTADTQYF. The CDR3 region has the DNA TGTGCCAGCAGATTAACGGCAGATACGCAGTATTTT.

The J gene is TRBJ2-2, the V gene TRBV7-2; D unclear. The V gene's germline CDR1 is SGHTA and CDR2 FQGNSA. CDR3 length: 14 residues. The V end was cut by 10 bases, the J end by 0 bases, with 12 bases between. The DNA of the CDR3 is TGTGCCACCCGTGACTCGCCGAACACCGGGGAGCTGTTTTTT. Translated: CATRDSPNTGELFF.

This chain joins TRBV24-1 and TRBJ2-1; 9 bases line up with TRBD1. The CDR3 runs to 15 residues. Per germline, CDR1 KGHDR and CDR2 SFDVKD. Trimming took 4 bases from V and 5 from J; bases not matched to a gene: 5. The CDR3 is CATSDPGTGHNEQFF. In nucleotides, the CDR3 is TGTGCCACCAGTGACCCCGGGACAGGGCACAATGAGCAGTTCTTC.

V and J are TRBV28 and TRBJ1-2, with a weak D call TRBD1 (6 bases). V was pared by 6 bases and J by 6 bases, with 14 bases between. CDR3 length: 13 residues. Germline values: CDR1 MDHEN, CDR2 SYDVKM. The CDR3 bases are TGTGCCAGCAGGAAGGGGGTGAGTCATGGCTACACCTTC. This sequence encodes CASRKGVSHGYTF.

The V gene is TRBV14, the J gene TRBJ2-4; 10 positions agree with TRBD2. Trimming removed 4 bases from V and 0 bases from J; junction bases left unmatched: 3. The CDR3 contains 16 residues. In germline, CDR1 is SGHDN, CDR2 FVKESK. CDR3 protein: CASSPSGGGAKNIQYF. As DNA, the CDR3 is TGTGCCAGCAGCCCAAGCGGGGGGGGAGCCAAAAACATTCAGTACTTC.

CDR3: CASSRPGGGLSEQFF. Written as DNA, the CDR3 is TGTGCCAGCAGTCGACCGGGGGGCGGGTTGAGTGAGCAGTTCTTC. This chain joins TRBV6-2 or TRBV6-3 and TRBJ2-1, with D possibly being TRBD2 (7 bases). The V gene lost 5 bases and the J gene lost 9 bases, with 20 bases spanning the gap. The CDR3 runs 15 residues. In germline, CDR1 is MNHEY, CDR2 SVGEGT.

In its sample, this clone was seen a few times. The V and J genes are TRBV19 and TRBJ2-7; D gene unclear. The CDR3 loop spans 15 amino acids. V shed 2 bases and J shed 3 bases, with 14 bases lying between them. CDR1 is LNHDA and CDR2 is SQIVND in the germline V gene (reference sequence). The CDR3 DNA reads TGTGCCAGTAGTATATGGCACCTGGGCGTCTACGAGCAGTACTTC. This translates into CASSIWHLGVYEQYF.

Ten or more counts support this clone. V gene TRBV5-8 combines with J gene TRBJ1-5; D unresolved. V lost 5 bases and J lost 0, with 12 bases in between. Germline CDR1 SGHTS, CDR2 YDEGEE. CDR3 size: 15 residues. The CDR3 bases are TGTGCCAGCAGTCGAGACGGGATTAGCAATCAGCCCCAGCATTTT. It codes for CASSRDGISNQPQHF.

V gene TRBV27 combines with J gene TRBJ1-5; D is unclear. Germline V gene sequence: CDR1 MNHEY, CDR2 SMNVEV (reference sequence). Trimming stripped 0 bases from V and 6 bases from J, with 6 bases between. The CDR3 covers 13 residues. CDR3 sequence reads: CASSLSPFQPQHF. CDR3 nucleotide sequence: TGTGCCAGCAGTTTATCCCCATTTCAGCCCCAGCATTTT.

The chain is built from TRBV3-1 (or the pseudogene TRBV3-2) and TRBJ2-7, with 12 bases aligning to TRBD2. The junction had 3 bases not matched to a gene; V was cut back by 6 bases and J by 3 bases. From germline, CDR1 is LGHDT and CDR2 YNNKEL (reference sequence). The CDR3 totals 14 residues. DNA of the CDR3: TGTGCCAGCAGTCGACTAGCGGGGGTCTACGAGCAGTACTTC. Amino acids: CASSRLAGVYEQYF.

This clone was observed a handful of times. The chain joins TRBV7-8 to TRBJ2-7; 11 bases are shared with TRBD2. This CDR3 spans 17 amino acids. J gave up 1 base and V 1 base, and 6 bases lay outside the gene matches. Per germline, CDR1 SGHVS and CDR2 FQNEAQ. The CDR3 region has the DNA TGTGCCAGCAGCTTAGGGGTGACTAGCGGGGCGTCCTACGAGCAGTACTTC. Encoded protein: CASSLGVTSGASYEQYF.

V usage is TRBV9 and J usage is TRBJ2-7; 9 nucleotides match TRBD2. Germline CDR1 SGDLS, CDR2 YYNGEE. The CDR3 covers 15 residues. The V segment lost 1 base and the J segment 1 base; nucleotides outside the gene matches: 3. CDR3 sequence reads: CASSVSTSGSYEQYF. The CDR3 DNA reads as TGTGCCAGCAGCGTATCGACTAGCGGATCCTACGAGCAGTACTTC. Full variable domain (missing parts from reference TRBV9 and TRBJ2-7): DSGVTQTPKHLITATGQRVTLRCSPRSGDLSVYWYQQSLDQGLQFLIQYYNGEERAKGNILERFSAQQFPDLHSELNLSSLELGDSALYFCASSVSTSGSYEQYFGPGTRLTVT.

This rearrangement joins TRBV5-7 to TRBJ2-3; TRBD2 is a possible D gene (5 bases). TRBV5-7 is noted as an ORF with a role that remains uncertain. The CDR3 spans 15 residues. Trimming stripped 4 bases from V and 0 bases from J, with 12 bases between. In nucleotides, the CDR3 is TGTGCCAGCAGCCGCCGCGGCGGGAGCACAGATACGCAGTATTTT. This codes for CASSRRGGSTDTQYF.

The CDR3 here is CASSGSGGELFF. The CDR3 nucleotides are TGTGCCAGCAGTGGGAGTGGCGGGGAGCTGTTTTTT. The chain has TRBV2 and TRBJ2-2; the D is unclear. CDR1 SNHLY and CDR2 FYNNEI come from the germline V gene. The germline V and J ends were trimmed by 4 bases and 7 bases, with 7 bases remaining between them. This CDR3 region has 12 residues.